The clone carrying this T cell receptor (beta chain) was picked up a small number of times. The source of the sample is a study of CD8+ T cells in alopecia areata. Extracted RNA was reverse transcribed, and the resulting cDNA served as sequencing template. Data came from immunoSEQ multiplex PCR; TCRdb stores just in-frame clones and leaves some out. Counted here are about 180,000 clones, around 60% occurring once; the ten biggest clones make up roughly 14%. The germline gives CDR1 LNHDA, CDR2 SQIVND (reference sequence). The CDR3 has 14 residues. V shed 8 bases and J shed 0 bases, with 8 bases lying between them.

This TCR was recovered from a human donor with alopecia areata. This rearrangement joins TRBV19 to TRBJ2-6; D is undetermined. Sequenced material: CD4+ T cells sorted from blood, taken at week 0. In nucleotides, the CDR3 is TGTGCCAGTCGGGCTGACTCTGGGGCCAACGTCCTGACTTTC. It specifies CASRADSGANVLTF.